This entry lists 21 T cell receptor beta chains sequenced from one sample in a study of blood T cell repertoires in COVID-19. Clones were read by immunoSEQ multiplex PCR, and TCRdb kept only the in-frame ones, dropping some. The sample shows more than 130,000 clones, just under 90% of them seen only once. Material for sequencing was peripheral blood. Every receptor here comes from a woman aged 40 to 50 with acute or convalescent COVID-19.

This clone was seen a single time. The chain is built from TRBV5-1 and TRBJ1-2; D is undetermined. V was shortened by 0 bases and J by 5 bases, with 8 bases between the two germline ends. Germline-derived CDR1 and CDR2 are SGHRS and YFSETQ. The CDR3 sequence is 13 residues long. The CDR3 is CASSLATPYGYTF. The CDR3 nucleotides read TGCGCCAGCAGCTTGGCGACACCGTATGGCTACACCTTC.

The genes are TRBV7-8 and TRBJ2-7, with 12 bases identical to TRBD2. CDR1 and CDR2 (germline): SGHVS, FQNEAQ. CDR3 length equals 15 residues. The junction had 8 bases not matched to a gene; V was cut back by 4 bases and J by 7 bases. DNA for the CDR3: TGTGCCAGCAGCTCCTTGCTAGCGGGGGGGCGTGAGCAGTACTTC. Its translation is CASSSLLAGGREQYF. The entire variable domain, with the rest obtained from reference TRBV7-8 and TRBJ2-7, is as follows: GAGVSQSPRYKVAKRGQDVALRCDPISGHVSLFWYQQALGQGPEFLTYFQNEAQLDKSGLPSDRFFAERPEGSVSTLKIQRTQQEDSAVYLCASSSLLAGGREQYFGPGTRLTVT.

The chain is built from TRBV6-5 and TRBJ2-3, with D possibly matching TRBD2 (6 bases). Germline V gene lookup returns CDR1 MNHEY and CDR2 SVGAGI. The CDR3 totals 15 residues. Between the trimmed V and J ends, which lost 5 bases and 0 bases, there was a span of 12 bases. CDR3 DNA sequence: TGTGCCAGCAGTCTGGGGGGTTCTAGCACAGATACGCAGTATTTT. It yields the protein CASSLGGSSTDTQYF.

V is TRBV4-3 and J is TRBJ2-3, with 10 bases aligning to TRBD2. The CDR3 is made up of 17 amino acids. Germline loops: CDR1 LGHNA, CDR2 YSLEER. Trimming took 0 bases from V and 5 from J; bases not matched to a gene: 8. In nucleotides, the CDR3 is TGCGCCAGCAGCCAAGAGCCTAGCGGGAGACGCGGAGATACGCAGTATTTT. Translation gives CASSQEPSGRRGDTQYF.

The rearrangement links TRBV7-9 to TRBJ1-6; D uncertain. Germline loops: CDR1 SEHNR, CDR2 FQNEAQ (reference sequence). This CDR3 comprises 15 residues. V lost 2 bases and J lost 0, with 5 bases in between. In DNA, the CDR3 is TGTGCCAGCAGCTTATCGAGCTCCTATAATTCACCCCTCCACTTT. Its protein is CASSLSSSYNSPLHF.

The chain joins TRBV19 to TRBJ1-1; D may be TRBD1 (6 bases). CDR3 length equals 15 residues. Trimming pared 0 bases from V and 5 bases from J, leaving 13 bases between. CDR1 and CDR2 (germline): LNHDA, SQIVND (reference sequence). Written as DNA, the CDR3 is TGTGCCAGTAGTATAGATCTACAGGGAGGGACTGAAGCTTTCTTT. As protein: CASSIDLQGGTEAFF.

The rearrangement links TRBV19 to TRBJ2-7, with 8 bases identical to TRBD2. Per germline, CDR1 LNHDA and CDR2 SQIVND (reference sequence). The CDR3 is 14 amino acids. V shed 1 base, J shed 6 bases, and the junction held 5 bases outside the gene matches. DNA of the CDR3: TGTGCCAGTAGTATAGGTTTAAGCGGGGGCGAGCAGTACTTC. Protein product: CASSIGLSGGEQYF.

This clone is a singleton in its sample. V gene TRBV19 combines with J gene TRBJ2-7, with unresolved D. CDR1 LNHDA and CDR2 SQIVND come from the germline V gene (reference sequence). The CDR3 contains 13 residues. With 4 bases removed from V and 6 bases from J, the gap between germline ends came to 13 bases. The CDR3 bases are TGTGCCAGTAGTAGGGTCGGGTCGGGCGAGCAGTACTTC. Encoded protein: CASSRVGSGEQYF. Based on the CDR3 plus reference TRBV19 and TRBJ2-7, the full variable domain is DGGITQSPKYLFRKEGQNVTLSCEQNLNHDAMYWYRQDPGQGLRLIYYSQIVNDFQKGDIAEGYSVSREKKESFPLTVTSAQKNPTAFYLCASSRVGSGEQYFGPGTRLTVT.

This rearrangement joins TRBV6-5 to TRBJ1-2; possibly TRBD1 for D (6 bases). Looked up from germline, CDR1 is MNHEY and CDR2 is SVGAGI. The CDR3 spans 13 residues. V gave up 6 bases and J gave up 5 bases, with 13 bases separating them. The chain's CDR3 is CASRGRGRYGYTF. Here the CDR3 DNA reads TGTGCCAGCAGAGGGCGGGGGCGGTATGGCTACACCTTC.

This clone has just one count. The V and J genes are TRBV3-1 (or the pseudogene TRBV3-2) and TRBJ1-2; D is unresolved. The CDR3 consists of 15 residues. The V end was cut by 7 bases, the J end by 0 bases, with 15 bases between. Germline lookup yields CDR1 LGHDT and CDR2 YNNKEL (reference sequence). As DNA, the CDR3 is TGTGCCAGCACCAAAGCGGACTTTGCTAACTATGGCTACACCTTC. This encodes CASTKADFANYGYTF.

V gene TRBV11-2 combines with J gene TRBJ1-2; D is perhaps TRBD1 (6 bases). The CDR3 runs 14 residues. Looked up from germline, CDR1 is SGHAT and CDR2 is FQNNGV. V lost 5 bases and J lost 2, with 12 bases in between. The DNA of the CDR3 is TGTGCCAGCAGCCCCCGTACAGGGAACTATGGCTACACCTTC. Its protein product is CASSPRTGNYGYTF. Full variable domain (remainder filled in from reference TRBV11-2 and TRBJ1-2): EAGVAQSPRYKIIEKRQSVAFWCNPISGHATLYWYQQILGQGPKLLIQFQNNGVVDDSQLPKDRFSAERLKGVDSTLKIQPAKLEDSAVYLCASSPRTGNYGYTFGSGTRLTVV.

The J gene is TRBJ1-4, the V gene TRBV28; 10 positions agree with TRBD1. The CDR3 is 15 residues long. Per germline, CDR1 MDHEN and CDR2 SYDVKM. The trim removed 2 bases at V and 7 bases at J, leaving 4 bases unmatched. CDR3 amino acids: CASSLLGTGAEKLFF. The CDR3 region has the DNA TGTGCCAGCAGTTTACTTGGGACAGGGGCTGAAAAACTGTTTTTT.

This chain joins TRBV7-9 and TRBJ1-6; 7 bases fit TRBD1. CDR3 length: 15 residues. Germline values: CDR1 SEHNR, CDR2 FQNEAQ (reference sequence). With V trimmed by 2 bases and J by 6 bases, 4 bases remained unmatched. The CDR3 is CASSLQGQVNSPLHF. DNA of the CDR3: TGTGCCAGCAGCTTACAAGGACAGGTTAATTCACCCCTCCACTTT.

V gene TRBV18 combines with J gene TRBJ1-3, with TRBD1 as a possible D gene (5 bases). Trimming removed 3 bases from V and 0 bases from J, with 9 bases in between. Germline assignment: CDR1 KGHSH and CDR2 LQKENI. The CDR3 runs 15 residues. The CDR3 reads CASSPLTASGNTIYF. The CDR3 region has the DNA TGTGCCAGCTCACCTCTGACAGCCTCTGGAAACACCATATATTTT.

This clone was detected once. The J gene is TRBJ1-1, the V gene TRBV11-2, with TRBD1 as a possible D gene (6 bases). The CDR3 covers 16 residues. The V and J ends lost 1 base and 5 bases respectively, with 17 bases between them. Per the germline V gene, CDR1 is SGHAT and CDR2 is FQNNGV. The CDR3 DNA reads TGTGCCAGCAGCTTAGCTGCTGGGGGCGATGGGACTGAAGCTTTCTTT. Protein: CASSLAAGGDGTEAFF. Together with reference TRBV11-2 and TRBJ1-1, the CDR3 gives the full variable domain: EAGVAQSPRYKIIEKRQSVAFWCNPISGHATLYWYQQILGQGPKLLIQFQNNGVVDDSQLPKDRFSAERLKGVDSTLKIQPAKLEDSAVYLCASSLAAGGDGTEAFFGQGTRLTVV.

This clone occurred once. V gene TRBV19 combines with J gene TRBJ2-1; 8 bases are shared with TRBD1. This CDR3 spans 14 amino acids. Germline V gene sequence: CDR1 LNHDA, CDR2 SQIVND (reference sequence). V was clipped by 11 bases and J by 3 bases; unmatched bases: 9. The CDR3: CASSPQGGYNEQFF. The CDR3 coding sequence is TGTGCCTCCTCACCACAGGGGGGCTACAATGAGCAGTTCTTC.

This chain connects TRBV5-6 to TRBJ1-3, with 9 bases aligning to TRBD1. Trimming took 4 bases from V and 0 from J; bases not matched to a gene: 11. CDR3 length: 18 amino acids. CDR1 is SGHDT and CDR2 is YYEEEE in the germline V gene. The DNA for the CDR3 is TGTGCCAGCAGCCGGGACAGGGCCTCACTACTCTCTGGAAACACCATATATTTT. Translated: CASSRDRASLLSGNTIYF.

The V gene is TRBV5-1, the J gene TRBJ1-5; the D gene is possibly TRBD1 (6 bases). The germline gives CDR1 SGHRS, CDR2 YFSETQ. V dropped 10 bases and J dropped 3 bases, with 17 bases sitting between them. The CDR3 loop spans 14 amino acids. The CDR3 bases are TGCGCCTGCTCCGGGACACCCAACAATCAGCCCCAGCATTTT. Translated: CACSGTPNNQPQHF.

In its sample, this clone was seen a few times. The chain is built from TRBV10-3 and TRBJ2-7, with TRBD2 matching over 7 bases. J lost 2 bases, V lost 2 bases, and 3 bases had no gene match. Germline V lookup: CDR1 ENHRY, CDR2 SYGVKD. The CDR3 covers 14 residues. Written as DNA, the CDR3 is TGTGCCATCAGTGAGGCTAGCGGAGCCTACGAGCAGTACTTC. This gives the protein CAISEASGAYEQYF.

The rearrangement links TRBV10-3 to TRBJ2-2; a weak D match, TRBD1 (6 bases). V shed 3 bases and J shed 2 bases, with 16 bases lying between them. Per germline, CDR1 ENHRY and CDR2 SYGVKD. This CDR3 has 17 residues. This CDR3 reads CAISEVTGIGNTGELFF. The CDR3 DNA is TGTGCCATCAGTGAAGTTACAGGGATTGGTAACACCGGGGAGCTGTTTTTT.

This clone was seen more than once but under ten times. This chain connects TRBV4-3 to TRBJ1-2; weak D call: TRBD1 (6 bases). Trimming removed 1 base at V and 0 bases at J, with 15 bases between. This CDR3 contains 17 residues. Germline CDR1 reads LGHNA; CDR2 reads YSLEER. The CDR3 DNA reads TGCGCCAGCAGCCAAGTTCAGCAGGACAGAGCTAACTATGGCTACACCTTC. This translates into CASSQVQQDRANYGYTF.